The clone carrying this T cell receptor beta chain has a count of ten or more. The antigen remains unidentified. Sample time point: newly diagnosed GD, antithyroid drugs for less than 3 months. PBMCs provided the RNA from which the TCR library was made. Patients were enrolled at an endocrinology department in Xi'an, China. The CDR3 extends over 14 amino acids. The V end lost 0 bases, the J end lost 0 bases, and 4 bases lay between the germline ends. These data belong to a study of regulatory T cells in long-lasting Graves disease. Study-wide results and caveats: The study found TRBV28, TRBJ1-2 and TRBJ2-5 favored in persistent disease.

The authors built TCR beta libraries using iRepertoire HTBI primers and Arm-PCR of CDR3 regions. A single record per CDR3 protein comes from TCRdb applying MiXCR to the multiplex PCR reads. The sample holds around 320,000 distinct CDR3 sequences, approximately 15% seen once. The same specimen was also included in a second study, on T cells in Graves' hyperthyroidism and ophthalmopathy. That work adds: The HTBI set primed first-round TCR CDR3 RT-PCR.

This chain joins TRBV12-3 or TRBV12-4 and TRBJ2-3; D not resolved. Sequenced here: peripheral blood mononuclear cells (PBMCs), sampled at new diagnosis, from a patient treated with antithyroid drugs. The receptor was derived from a man aged 40-49 years with Graves disease. The CDR3 DNA reads as TGTGCCAGCAGTTTAGCTTATAGCACAGATACGCAGTATTTT. This translates into CASSLAYSTDTQYF.